The 23 T cell receptor beta chains in this list originate from one sample, sequenced in a study of shared T cell receptors in the human thymus. Assay: immunoSEQ multiplex PCR; the TCRdb copy retains only in-frame clones and omits some. The table includes over 650,000 clones, around 87% detected once. The sample also formed part of further work on human thymus T cells.

The sample taken for sequencing was thymocytes. These TCRs come from a boy in the first two years of life with a congenital heart defect.

The V call is TRBV19, the J call TRBJ2-7, with 14 bases that match TRBD2. Germline V gives CDR1 LNHDA, CDR2 SQIVND (reference sequence). J was trimmed by 3 bases and V by 5 bases; bases with no gene match: 3. The CDR3 is 15 residues long. In nucleotides, the CDR3 is TGTGCCAGTAGTGTCGGGACTAGCGGGAGCTACGAGCAGTACTTC. It encodes CASSVGTSGSYEQYF.

The chain combines TRBV5-1 with TRBJ2-1; tentative D call: TRBD2 (6 bases). This CDR3 has 16 residues. Deletions cut 6 bases from V and 8 bases from J, with 24 bases between. Germline loops: CDR1 SGHRS, CDR2 YFSETQ. Here the CDR3 reads CASTPGLEDPRHEQFF. The CDR3 region has the DNA TGCGCCAGCACCCCGGGACTGGAGGACCCTCGGCATGAGCAGTTCTTC. The full variable domain, its missing parts supplied by reference TRBV5-1 and TRBJ2-1, is KAGVTQTPRYLIKTRGQQVTLSCSPISGHRSVSWYQQTPGQGLQFLFEYFSETQRNKGNFPGRFSGRQFSNSRSEMNVSTLELGDSALYLCASTPGLEDPRHEQFFGPGTRLTVL.

The gene calls are TRBV27 and TRBJ2-5; D is possibly TRBD2 (6 bases). The DNA end favors TRBJ2-7, so the J call may be wrong. CDR1 and CDR2 from the germline V gene are MNHEY and SMNVEV (reference sequence). CDR3 length: 14 amino acids. CDR3 amino acids: CASSSPGVPDEQYF. The CDR3 DNA follows: TGTGCCAGCAGTTCCCCGGGAGTCCCTGACGAGCAGTACTTC.

The chain is built from TRBV30 and TRBJ2-1, with 9 bases aligning to TRBD1. CDR1 GTSNPN and CDR2 SVGIG come from the germline V gene (reference sequence). Trimming cost V 2 bases and J 4 bases; bases outside gene matches: 15. This CDR3 region has 18 residues. The CDR3 sequence is CAWSSGIWDREHYNEQFF. In DNA form, the CDR3 reads TGTGCCTGGAGTTCAGGTATTTGGGACAGGGAACATTACAATGAGCAGTTCTTC.

The chain carries TRBV28 and TRBJ2-7; TRBD2 matches 12 bases. The CDR3 loop spans 15 amino acids. The trim removed 5 bases at V and 2 bases at J, leaving 4 bases unmatched. CDR1 and CDR2 (germline): MDHEN, SYDVKM. The CDR3 is CASSPSSGRAYEQYF. CDR3 nucleotide sequence: TGTGCCAGCAGTCCTTCTAGCGGGAGGGCCTACGAGCAGTACTTC.

The chain links TRBV6-6 to TRBJ2-1; the match to TRBD2 covers 7 bases. The ends lost 6 bases at V and 5 bases at J; junction bases unmatched: 13. The CDR3 extends over 16 amino acids. Germline V gene data show CDR1 as MNHNY and CDR2 as SVGAGI (reference sequence). The DNA of the CDR3 is TGTGCCAGCAGAATCAGCCCCGGGACTACGAACAATGAGCAGTTCTTC. Translating gives CASRISPGTTNNEQFF.

The V call is TRBV7-6, the J call TRBJ2-2, with a weak D call TRBD2 (6 bases). CDR3 length: 12 amino acids. CDR1 is SGHVS, CDR2 FNYEAQ, per germline. The V end lost 5 bases, the J end lost 7 bases, and 8 bases lay between the germline ends. CDR3 region: CASSAGHGELFF. The CDR3 nucleotides read TGTGCCAGCAGCGCGGGGCACGGGGAGCTGTTTTTT.

This chain links TRBV27 with TRBJ2-1; TRBD2 matches 11 bases. The CDR3 is 17 amino acids. From germline, CDR1 is MNHEY and CDR2 SMNVEV (reference sequence). J lost 6 bases, V lost 4 bases, and 11 bases had no gene match. The CDR3 spells CASSSLAGVLRGNEQFF. The CDR3 DNA reads TGTGCCAGCAGTTCACTAGCGGGAGTACTAAGAGGCAATGAGCAGTTCTTC.

The J gene is TRBJ2-7, the V gene TRBV28; 9 positions agree with TRBD1. There are 17 residues in the CDR3. V dropped 0 bases and J dropped 1; count of bases not matched to a gene: 7. Germline values: CDR1 MDHEN, CDR2 SYDVKM. CDR3 DNA: TGTGCCAGCAGTTTATGGCGGGACAGGGTTCTATCCTACGAGCAGTACTTC. Translated: CASSLWRDRVLSYEQYF.

This clone appeared once. The chain links TRBV27 to TRBJ1-4, with D perhaps TRBD1 (5 bases). Germline values: CDR1 MNHEY, CDR2 SMNVEV (reference sequence). With 2 bases removed from V and 4 bases from J, the gap between germline ends came to 11 bases. The CDR3 spans 15 residues. DNA of the CDR3: TGTGCCAGCAGTTTAGGGGCAGAAAATAATGAAAAACTGTTTTTT. Its translation is CASSLGAENNEKLFF.

The table lists this clone with a count of one. The chain uses TRBV11-2 and TRBJ2-1; D is unclear. Germline V gene data show CDR1 as SGHAT and CDR2 as FQNNGV. The V and J ends lost 0 bases and 5 bases respectively, with 14 bases between them. The CDR3 sequence is 16 residues long. As DNA, the CDR3 is TGTGCCAGCAGCTTAGAGGTTAGAACTAAGAACAATGAGCAGTTCTTC. This encodes CASSLEVRTKNNEQFF.

The gene calls are TRBV19 and TRBJ1-1, with 8 bases lining up with TRBD1. Unmatched junction bases numbered 15, after V lost 5 bases and J lost 7 bases. Germline V gene lookup returns CDR1 LNHDA and CDR2 SQIVND (reference sequence). This CDR3 contains 16 residues. CDR3 nucleotides: TGTGCCAGTAGTCTCCCGTCCGGGACAGGAAATCTTGAAGCTTTCTTT. Encoded protein: CASSLPSGTGNLEAFF.

The genes are TRBV28 and TRBJ1-5; possibly TRBD1 for D (5 bases). V was pared by 2 bases and J by 4 bases, with 15 bases between. This CDR3 is built from 16 residues. CDR1 MDHEN and CDR2 SYDVKM come from the germline V gene. The CDR3 loop reads CASSLIVAGPNQPQHF. DNA for the CDR3: TGTGCCAGCAGTTTAATAGTGGCAGGGCCGAATCAGCCCCAGCATTTT.

The gene calls are TRBV28 and TRBJ2-1; possibly TRBD2 for D (5 bases). The V and J ends lost 7 bases and 0 bases respectively, with 10 bases between them. Germline loops: CDR1 MDHEN, CDR2 SYDVKM. The CDR3 sequence is 14 residues long. CDR3 in DNA: TGTGCCAGCACTCCCGAGGGCTCCTACAATGAGCAGTTCTTC. Protein sequence: CASTPEGSYNEQFF.

This chain connects TRBV15 to TRBJ1-5, with D perhaps TRBD1 (5 bases). Deletions cut 5 bases from V and 5 bases from J, with 16 bases between. The CDR3 covers 15 residues. Looked up from germline, CDR1 is LNHNV and CDR2 is YYDKDF (reference sequence). CDR3 protein: CATSRLRVVDQPQHF. For the CDR3, the DNA is TGTGCCACCAGCCGCCTCAGGGTTGTAGATCAGCCCCAGCATTTT.

J is TRBJ1-1 and V is TRBV28; D gene unclear. The CDR3 is 14 residues long. Trimming pared 8 bases from V and 1 base from J, leaving 14 bases between. Germline V gene lookup returns CDR1 MDHEN and CDR2 SYDVKM. The CDR3 DNA reads TGTGCCAGCGCCCTCCGCCGGGGGAACACTGAAGCTTTCTTT. Its translation: CASALRRGNTEAFF.

This clone was counted a single time. The V call is TRBV30, the J call TRBJ2-3, with 10 bases that match TRBD1. The CDR3 loop spans 17 amino acids. Germline V gene data show CDR1 as GTSNPN and CDR2 as SVGIG (reference sequence). With 3 bases clipped from V and 4 bases from J, the junction kept 13 bases outside the gene matches. The CDR3 region has the DNA TGTGCCTGGAGCAGACAGGGGGCAAGTCCTTCCGCAGATACGCAGTATTTT. The encoded protein is CAWSRQGASPSADTQYF.

This chain links TRBV11-2 with TRBJ2-5; D may be TRBD2 (6 bases). CDR3 length: 15 residues. V dropped 5 bases and J dropped 5 bases, with 18 bases sitting between them. Germline V lookup: CDR1 SGHAT, CDR2 FQNNGV. This CDR3 reads CASSNPTSPEETQYF. DNA for the CDR3: TGTGCCAGCAGCAACCCAACTAGCCCCGAGGAGACCCAGTACTTC.

The rearrangement joins TRBV4-3 to TRBJ2-7; tentatively, D is TRBD1 (6 bases). The ends were cut back, 0 bases at V and 4 bases at J, with 10 bases in the middle. CDR1 is LGHNA, CDR2 YSLEER, per germline. CDR3 length equals 14 residues. The CDR3 nucleotides read TGCGCCAGCAGCCAAGAGGCCAGGGGTTACGAGCAGTACTTC. Encoded protein: CASSQEARGYEQYF.

This chain connects TRBV4-3 to TRBJ2-7, with 10 bases matching TRBD2. This CDR3 contains 16 residues. In germline, CDR1 is LGHNA, CDR2 YSLEER. V lost 1 base, J lost 7 bases, and 10 bases stayed unmatched. In DNA form, the CDR3 reads TGCGCCAGCAGCCAAGGTCCCCTAGCGGGAGTAGGTGAGCAGTACTTC. Amino acids: CASSQGPLAGVGEQYF.

CDR3: CASSLVYPDTQYF. The CDR3 bases are TGTGCCAGCAGCTTAGTCTATCCTGATACGCAGTATTTT. V gene TRBV11-2 combines with J gene TRBJ2-3; unclear D gene. Germline V lookup: CDR1 SGHAT, CDR2 FQNNGV. Trimming removed 1 base at V and 6 bases at J, with 8 bases between. The CDR3 runs to 13 residues.

V gene TRBV5-1 combines with J gene TRBJ2-2; D perhaps matches TRBD2 (6 bases). V was pared by 4 bases and J by 3 bases, with 7 bases between. This CDR3 is 13 amino acids long. Looked up from germline, CDR1 is SGHRS and CDR2 is YFSETQ. The CDR3: CASSGGDTGELFF. In DNA form, the CDR3 reads TGCGCCAGCAGCGGCGGGGACACCGGGGAGCTGTTTTTT.

The genes are TRBV18 and TRBJ2-3, with a possible D match to TRBD1 (7 bases). The germline CDR1 and CDR2 sequences are KGHSH and LQKENI. With 3 bases removed from V and 3 bases from J, the gap between germline ends came to 16 bases. The CDR3 length is 16 residues. CDR3 sequence (DNA): TGTGCCAGCTCACCGGCCGGGGGACAGCCTACAGATACGCAGTATTTT. Translated: CASSPAGGQPTDTQYF.